The rows below give T cell receptor beta chains drawn from one sample of a study of blood T cell repertoires in COVID-19. Clones were read by immunoSEQ multiplex PCR, and TCRdb kept only the in-frame ones, dropping some. The data hold 430,000 or so clones, with over 85% observed a single time. Sequencing used peripheral blood. These receptors were taken from a man younger than 35 with COVID-19, enrolled during active disease. The CDR3 runs from the conserved cysteine through the conserved F or W. D genes are given only for firm matches. Only some rows state a clone size, as once, few, many or a class for expanded clones.

DNA	CDR3	size	J	V	D
TGTGCCAGCAGCCCAAACAGGGGGTCCTACGAGCAGTACTTC	CASSPNRGSYEQYF	NA	TRBJ2-7	TRBV7-8	TRBD1
TGTGCCAGCAGCTTAAGTGGACTAGCGAACACCGGGGAGCTGTTTTTT	CASSLSGLANTGELFF	few	TRBJ2-2	TRBV7-9	TRBD2
TGCAGCGTTTGGACAGCAAATCAGCCCCAGCATTTT	CSVWTANQPQHF	NA	TRBJ1-5	TRBV29-1	NA
TGTGCCAGCAGCTTGGGTAGCGTTGGGACCCAGTACTTC	CASSLGSVGTQYF	NA	TRBJ2-5	TRBV5-6	NA
TGCGCCAGCAACCAGGGTACGGGCCCCTACGAGCAGTACTTC	CASNQGTGPYEQYF	NA	TRBJ2-7	TRBV5-1	NA
TGTGCCAGCAGCGTAAGGGGCGAGGCCTACAATGAGCAGTTCTTC	CASSVRGEAYNEQFF	NA	TRBJ2-1	TRBV9	NA
TGTGCCAGTACCCCGACTAGACAGGGGACTGAGCAGTTCTTC	CASTPTRQGTEQFF	NA	TRBJ2-1	TRBV19	TRBD1
TGTGCCAGCAGTCCGGACAGGGGGAACACCGGGGAGCTGTTTTTT	CASSPDRGNTGELFF	NA	TRBJ2-2	TRBV6-5	TRBD1
TGTGCCTGGGATTTGAGGACTTACAATGAGCAGTTCTTC	CAWDLRTYNEQFF	NA	TRBJ2-1	TRBV30	NA
TGCAGCGTTCGTCGGGACTACCAAGAGACCCAGTACTTC	CSVRRDYQETQYF	NA	TRBJ2-5	TRBV29-1	NA
TGCGCCAGCAGCTTGCTAGCCACCGGGGAGCTGTTTTTT	CASSLLATGELFF	NA	TRBJ2-2	TRBV5-1	NA
TGTGCCAGCAGCCATCAGAATGAAGCTTTCTTT	CASSHQNEAFF	NA	TRBJ1-1	TRBV3-1/TRBV3-2	NA
TGCGCCAGCAGCTCACTCAGCGGGAGGGACTTCACAGATACGCAGTATTTT	CASSSLSGRDFTDTQYF	NA	TRBJ2-3	TRBV5-1	TRBD2
TGTGCCATCACTCCCGGGACGGGGGACACCGGGGAGCTGTTTTTT	CAITPGTGDTGELFF	NA	TRBJ2-2	TRBV10-3	NA
TGTGCCAGCCAACAAAAGAACAGGGTAACGAACACCGGGGAGCTGTTTTTT	CASQQKNRVTNTGELFF	NA	TRBJ2-2	TRBV19	NA
TGTGCCAGCAGTTTAGGGACAGGGCAAAAACTGTTTTTT	CASSLGTGQKLFF	NA	TRBJ1-4	TRBV12-3/TRBV12-4	TRBD1
TGTGCCAGCAGTGAACCTAGGGGACAGGGGAGATCACCCCTCCACTTT	CASSEPRGQGRSPLHF	NA	TRBJ1-6	TRBV2	TRBD1
TGTGCCAGCAGCCCCGGACTGGCCAGGGAGCTGTTTTTT	CASSPGLARELFF	NA	TRBJ2-2	TRBV5-6	NA
TGTGCCAGCAGCCAAGGGGCCCTAGCGGGAGGGCCTGGGGCCAACGTCCTGACTTTC	CASSQGALAGGPGANVLTF	NA	TRBJ2-6	TRBV3-1/TRBV3-2	TRBD2
TGCAGCGTTGGGGGGGATGCGAGCTCCTACGAGCAGTACTTC	CSVGGDASSYEQYF	NA	TRBJ2-7	TRBV29-1	NA
TGTGCCAGCAGCTTCCGGGACAGGGGTGCTGGCTACACCTTC	CASSFRDRGAGYTF	NA	TRBJ1-2	TRBV7-2	TRBD1
TGTGCCAGCAGCCCGGGACAGGTTTATGGCTACACCTTC	CASSPGQVYGYTF	NA	TRBJ1-2	TRBV5-4	TRBD1
TGCGCCAGCAGCTTGACTAGCGGGTACCAAGAGACCCAGTACTTC	CASSLTSGYQETQYF	NA	TRBJ2-5	TRBV5-1	TRBD2
TGTGCCAGCAGTTACTCGAGCGGTGAAGGGAACTATGGCTACACCTTC	CASSYSSGEGNYGYTF	NA	TRBJ1-2	TRBV6-2/TRBV6-3	NA
TGTGCCAGCTCACCAGGACAGGGGGAGAACACTGAAGCTTTCTTT	CASSPGQGENTEAFF	NA	TRBJ1-1	TRBV18	TRBD1
TGTGCCAGCAGTCAGACAGGGAACTATGGCTACACCTTC	CASSQTGNYGYTF	once	TRBJ1-2	TRBV27	TRBD1
TGCGCCAGCAGCAACCAGGTGAACACCGGGGAGCTGTTTTTT	CASSNQVNTGELFF	NA	TRBJ2-2	TRBV5-1	NA
TGTGCCAGCACCAAACCAGGGATTCAAGAGCAGTACTTC	CASTKPGIQEQYF	NA	TRBJ2-7	TRBV6-5	NA
TGTGCCAGCAGCGCGGGGTCGGGAGGACAAAACTACGAGCAGTACTTC	CASSAGSGGQNYEQYF	NA	TRBJ2-7	TRBV7-9	TRBD2
TGTGCCAGCACTCGGGGGGGCCTTAGTAGTGGCGGGGAGCTGTTTTTT	CASTRGGLSSGGELFF	NA	TRBJ2-2	TRBV7-6	TRBD2
TGTGCCAGCAGTGACCAGACAGGATACACTGAAGCTTTCTTT	CASSDQTGYTEAFF	NA	TRBJ1-1	TRBV6-1	NA
TGCAGCGTATTCATCCGGGACTTAATGAACACTGAAGCTTTCTTT	CSVFIRDLMNTEAFF	NA	TRBJ1-1	TRBV29-1	NA
TGTGCCAGTACCCTGGGGGGGGGAAGGACAGATACGCAGTATTTT	CASTLGGGRTDTQYF	few	TRBJ2-3	TRBV19	TRBD2
TGTGCCAGCACCGCCAGGGAGGGTCCCACTATTCAGTACTTC	CASTAREGPTIQYF	few	TRBJ2-4	TRBV4-2	TRBD2
TGTGCCAGCAGCTCGGACAGGGGAGGAGTTTACGACTATGGCTACACCTTC	CASSSDRGGVYDYGYTF	NA	TRBJ1-2	TRBV5-6	TRBD1
TGTGCCAGCTGTGAACTAGCGGGAGGAACCGGGGAGCTGTTTTTT	CASCELAGGTGELFF	NA	TRBJ2-2	TRBV2	TRBD2
TGTGCCAGTACACAGGGGGCGCGGGGAAACACCATATATTTT	CASTQGARGNTIYF	NA	TRBJ1-3	TRBV19	TRBD1
TGTGCCAGTAGTACACCGGGACTAGCGGGAGTCGGGCAGTTCTTC	CASSTPGLAGVGQFF	NA	TRBJ2-1	TRBV19	TRBD2
TGTGCCAGCAGCCAGCCCGGGACAGGAATTACTGAAGCTTTCTTT	CASSQPGTGITEAFF	NA	TRBJ1-1	TRBV4-2	TRBD1
TGTGCTAGTGGTCAGGGACTAGCGGGAGACAATGAGCAGTTCTTC	CASGQGLAGDNEQFF	NA	TRBJ2-1	TRBV12-5	TRBD2
TGTGCCAGTAGTACCCTCGGGGGAAACACCATATATTTT	CASSTLGGNTIYF	NA	TRBJ1-3	TRBV19	NA
TGTGCCAGCAGCCGGCAGGGATATGGCTACACCTTC	CASSRQGYGYTF	NA	TRBJ1-2	TRBV3-1/TRBV3-2	NA
TGTGCCACCAGTGTAGGGACAGCCAAAGATACGCAGTATTTT	CATSVGTAKDTQYF	few	TRBJ2-3	TRBV24-1	TRBD1
TGTGCCAGCAGTTATTCGGACAGGGGGCACGAAAAACTGTTTTTT	CASSYSDRGHEKLFF	few	TRBJ1-4	TRBV6-5	TRBD1
TGTGCCAGCAGCCCCTCGCCGGGACTAGCGGCCTACGAGCAGTACTTC	CASSPSPGLAAYEQYF	NA	TRBJ2-7	TRBV9	TRBD2
TGTGCCAGCAGCTTTAAGCGGGAGGGCCGAACCGGGGAGCTGTTTTTT	CASSFKREGRTGELFF	once	TRBJ2-2	TRBV7-3	TRBD2
TGTGCCAGCAGCCACTCCAGGGGGCTAGGAAACACTGAAGCTTTCTTT	CASSHSRGLGNTEAFF	NA	TRBJ1-1	TRBV4-2	TRBD1
TGCGCCAGCAGCCCCGGGACTGCCCGGGAGACCCAGTACTTC	CASSPGTARETQYF	NA	TRBJ2-5	TRBV5-1	NA
TGTGCCAGCAGCCCTCCTGGGGCCAACGTCCTGACTTTC	CASSPPGANVLTF	NA	TRBJ2-6	TRBV7-9	NA
TGTGCCAGCAATCGGCAGGGGAGTGACGAGCAGTACTTC	CASNRQGSDEQYF	once	TRBJ2-7	TRBV12-3/TRBV12-4	NA
TGTGCCAGCTCGACAGGGGGAACGCAAGAGACCCAGTACTTC	CASSTGGTQETQYF	many	TRBJ2-5	TRBV27	TRBD1